What follows are 7 T cell receptor beta chains derived from one specimen sequenced in a study of T cell responses to AZD1222 COVID-19 vaccine (dated by TCRdb to the early 2020s). Libraries were made using the immunoSEQ multiplex PCR assay. The clones in this table, taken by TCRdb from immuneACCESS, are in-frame only. Not every clone is retained; where verified, under half of the shortfall comes from an unresolved V gene, and the cause of the rest is unknown. Here the sample has about 94,000 clones; 70% to 90% occur a single time. Clones ranked in the top ten supply 12% of the sample. The meaning of the sample's time point label: about 28 days (+/-7) after the second vaccine dose. This material consisted of peripheral blood, taken 28 days after the second AZD1222 dose. Receptors originate from an adult who received the AZD1222 COVID-19 vaccine.

The chain joins TRBV5-6 to TRBJ1-2; TRBD1 aligns across 7 bases. The CDR3 extends over 14 amino acids. Trimming removed 3 bases from V and 4 bases from J; junction bases left unmatched: 6. CDR1 and CDR2 (germline): SGHDT, YYEEEE. CDR3 amino acids: CASSSTGAGYGYTF. CDR3 nucleotides: TGTGCCAGCAGCTCAACAGGGGCCGGCTATGGCTACACCTTC.

The V call is TRBV7-2, the J call TRBJ2-3; D may be TRBD2 (5 bases). Germline CDR1 is SGHTA and CDR2 is FQGNSA. The CDR3 has 15 amino acids. Trimming left V 1 base short and J 4 bases short, with 12 bases between. The CDR3 region has the DNA TGTGCCAGCAGCTTAGATGGGAGCGGTCCAGATACGCAGTATTTT. The encoded protein is CASSLDGSGPDTQYF.

This clone was observed a few times. The chain combines TRBV6-6 with TRBJ1-1; perhaps TRBD1 as D (5 bases). The CDR3 spans 13 residues. V gave up 5 bases and J gave up 7 bases, with 14 bases separating them. Germline V CDR1 and CDR2: MNHNY, SVGAGI (reference sequence). The CDR3 DNA reads TGTGCCAGCAGTAACCGACAGTACTTTGAAGCTTTCTTT. It translates to CASSNRQYFEAFF.

The gene calls are TRBV18 and TRBJ1-3; tentatively, D is TRBD1 (5 bases). CDR1 KGHSH and CDR2 LQKENI come from the germline V gene. Trimming shortened V by 2 bases and J by 4 bases, and 9 bases separated the two germline ends. This CDR3 spans 14 amino acids. The CDR3 loop reads CASSPGAEGNTIYF. CDR3 DNA: TGTGCCAGCTCACCAGGGGCAGAGGGAAACACCATATATTTT.

V gene TRBV7-9 combines with J gene TRBJ2-2; no firm D call. The CDR3 contains 11 residues. The germline V gene has CDR1 SEHNR and CDR2 FQNEAQ (reference sequence). The V end was cut by 3 bases, the J end by 6 bases, with 2 bases between. CDR3: CASSFAGELFF. CDR3 nucleotide sequence: TGTGCCAGCAGCTTCGCCGGGGAGCTGTTTTTT.

This chain links TRBV4-2 with TRBJ2-2; D may match TRBD1 or TRBD2 (6 bases each). Per the germline V gene, CDR1 is LGHNA and CDR2 is YNFKEQ. The CDR3 sequence is 17 residues long. The ends were cut back, 4 bases at V and 0 bases at J, with 15 bases in the middle. CDR3 sequence reads: CASSRPGAGANTGELFF. DNA of the CDR3: TGTGCCAGCAGCCGACCGGGGGCAGGGGCGAACACCGGGGAGCTGTTTTTT.

V gene TRBV11-3 combines with J gene TRBJ2-2; D unclear. V lost 6 bases and J 10 bases, leaving 9 bases between the germline ends. Germline-derived CDR1 and CDR2 are SGHNT and YENEEA. CDR3 length: 11 residues. CDR3 region: CASSQAAELFF. The CDR3 DNA reads TGTGCCAGCAGTCAGGCCGCGGAGCTGTTTTTT.